A selection of T cell receptor beta chains follows, all from one sample in a study of T cell changes during pregnancy in multiple sclerosis. Measured with immunoSEQ multiplex PCR; TCRdb has only the in-frame clones, and not every one. The repertoire holds fewer than 140,000 clones, 91% seen once, with 1.6% in the top ten. The sample was peripheral blood, taken before pregnancy. The source of these receptors is a female donor with multiple sclerosis, enrolled in a pregnancy study. Each CDR3 is given with its conserved first and last residue. A D gene is named only where the DNA matches it firmly. The size entry is marked missing in some rows and otherwise reads once, few, many or a size class.

TRBJ1-2 NA TRBV6-1 NA CASSAQEDYGYTF TGTGCCAGCAGTGCGCAGGAGGACTATGGCTACACCTTC
TRBJ1-1 NA TRBV4-1 NA CASSQEEGTEAFF TGCGCCAGCAGCCAAGAGGAGGGAACTGAAGCTTTCTTT
TRBJ2-1 TRBD2 TRBV30 NA CAYQRESYNEQFF TGTGCCTACCAGCGGGAGTCATACAATGAGCAGTTCTTC
TRBJ1-2 NA TRBV19 NA CASSILQQTYGYTF TGTGCCAGTAGTATCCTACAGCAAACCTATGGCTACACCTTC
TRBJ1-5 TRBD1 TRBV4-1 once CASSQMGQVGDPQHF TGCGCCAGCAGCCAAATGGGACAGGTGGGAGATCCCCAGCATTTT
TRBJ1-2 NA TRBV7-2 NA CASSSRHGYTF TGTGCCAGCAGCTCCCGACACGGCTACACCTTC
TRBJ1-4 TRBD1 TRBV5-1 NA CASSLDVAGGNEKLFF TGCGCCAGCAGCTTGGATGTGGCAGGGGGCAATGAAAAACTGTTTTTT
TRBJ2-3 TRBD2 TRBV19 once CASSIPLSGGDTQYF TGTGCCAGTAGTATACCTCTCTCGGGGGGAGATACGCAGTATTTT
TRBJ1-2 NA TRBV7-9 NA CASSLGPGTGNGYTF TGTGCCAGCAGCTTAGGGCCCGGAACAGGGAATGGCTACACCTTC
TRBJ1-3 NA TRBV2 NA CASSEIQGWFSGNTIYF TGTGCCAGCAGTGAAATACAGGGTTGGTTCTCTGGAAACACCATATATTTT
TRBJ2-2 TRBD2 TRBV7-8 NA CASSFQRGRTGELFF TGTGCCAGCAGCTTCCAGCGGGGGCGCACCGGGGAGCTGTTTTTT
TRBJ2-5 NA TRBV21-1 NA CASSKAVREPRSQETQYF TGTGCCAGCAGCAAAGCGGTTCGGGAACCCAGGTCACAAGAGACCCAGTACTTC
TRBJ2-1 TRBD1 TRBV27 NA CASNPDRGALNEQFF TGTGCCAGCAACCCGGACAGGGGCGCATTGAATGAGCAGTTCTTC
TRBJ2-7 NA TRBV28 few CASRRTQGAYEQYF TGTGCCAGCAGGCGGACACAGGGCGCTTACGAGCAGTACTTC
TRBJ2-4 TRBD2 TRBV30 NA CAWSAGTSGTFIQYF TGTGCCTGGAGTGCTGGGACTAGCGGGACCTTCATTCAGTACTTC
TRBJ1-6 NA TRBV7-2 NA CASRNTPGNNSPLHF TGTGCCAGCAGAAACACCCCAGGGAACAACTCACCCCTCCACTTT
TRBJ1-2 TRBD1 TRBV25-1 NA CASSETGTGLFGYTF TGTGCCAGCAGTGAAACCGGGACAGGGTTGTTCGGCTACACCTTC
TRBJ1-2 TRBD1 TRBV6-1 NA CASRMTGKGYTF TGTGCCAGCAGAATGACAGGGAAAGGCTACACCTTC
TRBJ1-5 NA TRBV27 NA CASSLFGGSNQPQHF TGTGCCAGCAGTTTATTCGGGGGGAGCAATCAGCCCCAGCATTTT
TRBJ1-5 NA TRBV28 NA CASNPWGGGQPQHF TGTGCCAGCAACCCCTGGGGGGGCGGTCAGCCCCAGCATTTT
TRBJ2-7 NA TRBV21-1 NA CASTPDRVSYEQYF TGTGCCAGCACCCCAGACAGGGTATCCTACGAGCAGTACTTC
TRBJ1-5 TRBD1 TRBV19 NA CASSPRTGGYSNQPQHF TGTGCCAGTAGTCCCCGGACAGGGGGCTATAGCAATCAGCCCCAGCATTTT
TRBJ2-2 NA TRBV6-5 NA CASRRTEFTGELFF TGTGCCAGCAGAAGGACAGAGTTCACCGGGGAGCTGTTTTTT
TRBJ2-3 NA TRBV5-1 NA CASSLVLETDTQYF TGCGCCAGCAGCTTGGTCCTAGAAACAGATACGCAGTATTTT
TRBJ2-1 TRBD2 TRBV25-1 NA CASSESGKASYNEQFF TGTGCCAGCAGTGAAAGCGGGAAGGCCTCCTACAATGAGCAGTTCTTC
TRBJ1-1 NA TRBV2 NA CASSENQNTEAFF TGTGCCAGCAGTGAAAATCAGAACACTGAAGCTTTCTTT
TRBJ2-4 TRBD1 TRBV28 NA CASSLGTGRENIQYF TGTGCCAGCAGCCTCGGGACAGGGCGGGAAAACATTCAGTACTTC